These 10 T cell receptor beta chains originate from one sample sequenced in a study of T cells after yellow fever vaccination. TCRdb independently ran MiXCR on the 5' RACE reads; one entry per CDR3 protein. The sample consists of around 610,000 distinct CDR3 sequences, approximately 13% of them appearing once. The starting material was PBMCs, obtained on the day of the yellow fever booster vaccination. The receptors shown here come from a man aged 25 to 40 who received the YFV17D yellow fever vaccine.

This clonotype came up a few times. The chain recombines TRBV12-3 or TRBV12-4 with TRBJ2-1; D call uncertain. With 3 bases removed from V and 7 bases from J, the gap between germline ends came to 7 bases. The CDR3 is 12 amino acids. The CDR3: CASSFFGNEQFF. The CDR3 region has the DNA TGTGCCAGCAGTTTCTTTGGAAATGAGCAGTTCTTC.

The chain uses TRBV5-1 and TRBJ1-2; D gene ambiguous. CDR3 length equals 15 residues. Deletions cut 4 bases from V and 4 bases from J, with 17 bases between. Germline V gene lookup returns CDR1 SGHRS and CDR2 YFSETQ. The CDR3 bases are TGCGCCAGCAGCACGGATATTAGGGCCCTCTATGGCTACACCTTC. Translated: CASSTDIRALYGYTF.

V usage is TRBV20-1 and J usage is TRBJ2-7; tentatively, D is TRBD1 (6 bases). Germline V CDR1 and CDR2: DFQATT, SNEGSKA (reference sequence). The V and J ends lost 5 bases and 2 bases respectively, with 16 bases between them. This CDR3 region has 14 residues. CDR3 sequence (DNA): TGCAGTGCTGCCCCCGAGACAGGAGCCTACGAGCAGTACTTC. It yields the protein CSAAPETGAYEQYF.

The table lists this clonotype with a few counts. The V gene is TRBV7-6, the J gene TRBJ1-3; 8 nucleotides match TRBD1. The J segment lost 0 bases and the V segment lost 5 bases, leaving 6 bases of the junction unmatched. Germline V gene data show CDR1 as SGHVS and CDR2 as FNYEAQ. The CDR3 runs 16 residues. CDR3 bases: TGTGCCAGCAGCAGTCAGACAGGGGTCTCTGGAAACACCATATATTTT. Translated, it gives CASSSQTGVSGNTIYF.

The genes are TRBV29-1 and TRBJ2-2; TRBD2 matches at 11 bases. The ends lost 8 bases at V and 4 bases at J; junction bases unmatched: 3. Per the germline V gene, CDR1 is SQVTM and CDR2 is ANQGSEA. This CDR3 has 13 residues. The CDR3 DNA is TGCAGCATAGGGACTAGCGGCACCGGGGAGCTGTTTTTT. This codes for CSIGTSGTGELFF.

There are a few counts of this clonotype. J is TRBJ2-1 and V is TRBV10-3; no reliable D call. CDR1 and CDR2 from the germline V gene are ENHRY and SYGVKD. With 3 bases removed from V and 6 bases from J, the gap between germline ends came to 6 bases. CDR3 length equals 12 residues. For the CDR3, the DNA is TGTGCCATCAGTGAAATGGTCAATGAGCAGTTCTTC. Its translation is CAISEMVNEQFF.

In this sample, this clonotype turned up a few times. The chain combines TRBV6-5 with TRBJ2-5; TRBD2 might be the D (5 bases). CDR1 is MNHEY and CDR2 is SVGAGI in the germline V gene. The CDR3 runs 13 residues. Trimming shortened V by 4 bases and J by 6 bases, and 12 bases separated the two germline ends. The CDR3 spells CASSSPGIQTQYF. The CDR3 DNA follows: TGTGCCAGCAGTTCGCCGGGGATTCAGACCCAGTACTTC.

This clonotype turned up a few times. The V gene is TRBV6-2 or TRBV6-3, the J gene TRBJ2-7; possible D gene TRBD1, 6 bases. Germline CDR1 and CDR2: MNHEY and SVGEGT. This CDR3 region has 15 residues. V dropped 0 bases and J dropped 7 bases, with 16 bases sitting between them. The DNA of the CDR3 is TGTGCCAGCAGTTACTCGCAGGGGCCACTGGCGGAGCAGTACTTC. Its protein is CASSYSQGPLAEQYF.

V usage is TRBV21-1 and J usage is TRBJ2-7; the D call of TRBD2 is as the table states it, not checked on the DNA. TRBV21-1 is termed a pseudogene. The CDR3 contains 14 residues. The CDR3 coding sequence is TGTGCCAGCAGCTTCACTAGACCGACCTACGAGCAGTACTTC. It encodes CASSFTRPTYEQYF.

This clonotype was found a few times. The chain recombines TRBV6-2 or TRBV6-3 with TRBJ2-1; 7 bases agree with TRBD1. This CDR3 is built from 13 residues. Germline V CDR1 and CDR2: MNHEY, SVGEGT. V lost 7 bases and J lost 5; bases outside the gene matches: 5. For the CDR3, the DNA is TGTGCCAGCACCTATGGACAGGACAATGAGCAGTTCTTC. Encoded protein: CASTYGQDNEQFF.